The source of this T cell receptor beta chain is a study of T cell changes during pregnancy in multiple sclerosis. TCRdb's table, derived via immunoSEQ multiplex PCR, lists solely in-frame clones and lacks some. The sample lists about 38,000 clones, 91% occurring once. The germline CDR1 and CDR2 sequences are SNHLY and FYNNEI. With 0 bases clipped from V and 5 bases from J, the junction kept 8 bases outside the gene matches. The CDR3 runs to 16 residues. V usage is TRBV2 and J usage is TRBJ2-5, with TRBD1 identical over 8 bases. Material: CD8+ T cells from peripheral blood mononuclear cells, obtained in the second trimester of pregnancy. The origin of this receptor is a female donor with multiple sclerosis, enrolled in a pregnancy study. CDR3: CASSEAGQGAGETQYF. Written as DNA, the CDR3 is TGTGCCAGCAGTGAAGCGGGGCAGGGGGCAGGGGAGACCCAGTACTTC.